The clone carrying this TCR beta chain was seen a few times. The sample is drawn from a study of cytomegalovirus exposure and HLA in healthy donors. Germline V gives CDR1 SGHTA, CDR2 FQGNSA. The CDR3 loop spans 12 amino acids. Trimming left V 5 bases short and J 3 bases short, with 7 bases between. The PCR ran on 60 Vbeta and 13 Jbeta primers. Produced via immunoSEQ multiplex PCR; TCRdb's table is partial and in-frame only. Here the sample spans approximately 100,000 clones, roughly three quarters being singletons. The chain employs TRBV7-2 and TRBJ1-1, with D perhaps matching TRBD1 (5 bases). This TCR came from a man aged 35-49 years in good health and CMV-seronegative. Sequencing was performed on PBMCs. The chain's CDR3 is CASSRQYTEAFF. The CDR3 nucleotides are TGTGCCAGCAGCAGACAGTACACTGAAGCTTTCTTT.